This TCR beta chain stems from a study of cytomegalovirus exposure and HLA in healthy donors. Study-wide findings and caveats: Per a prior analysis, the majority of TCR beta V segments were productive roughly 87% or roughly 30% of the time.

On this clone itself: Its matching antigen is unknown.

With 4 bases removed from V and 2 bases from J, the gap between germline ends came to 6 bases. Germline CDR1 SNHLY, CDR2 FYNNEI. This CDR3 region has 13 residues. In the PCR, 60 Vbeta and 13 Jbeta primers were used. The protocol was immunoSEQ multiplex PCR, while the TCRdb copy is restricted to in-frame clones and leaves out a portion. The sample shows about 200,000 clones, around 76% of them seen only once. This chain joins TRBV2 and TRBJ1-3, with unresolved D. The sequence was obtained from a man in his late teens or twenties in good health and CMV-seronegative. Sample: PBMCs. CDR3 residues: CASSVGAGNTIYF. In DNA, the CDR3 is TGTGCCAGCAGTGTGGGAGCTGGAAACACCATATATTTT. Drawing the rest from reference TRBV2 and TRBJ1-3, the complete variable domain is EPEVTQTPSHQVTQMGQEVILRCVPISNHLYFYWYRQILGQKVEFLVSFYNNEISEKSEIFDDQFSVERPDGSNFTLKIRSTKLEDSAMYFCASSVGAGNTIYFGEGSWLTVV.